This passage covers 20 T cell receptor beta chains from one sample sequenced in a study of blood T cell repertoires in COVID-19. Only in-frame clones appear in the TCRdb table, and some are missing; sequencing was by immunoSEQ multiplex PCR. This sample has roughly 240,000 clones, with 82% found just once. The specimen was peripheral blood. Receptors originate from an elderly woman with acute or convalescent COVID-19.

The chain combines TRBV19 with TRBJ1-2; D not certain. The CDR3 has 15 amino acids. V dropped 0 bases and J dropped 0 bases, with 8 bases sitting between them. Germline V gene sequence: CDR1 LNHDA, CDR2 SQIVND (reference sequence). The CDR3 loop reads CASSIEQPANYGYTF. DNA for the CDR3: TGTGCCAGTAGTATAGAACAACCAGCTAACTATGGCTACACCTTC. Filled out from reference TRBV19 and TRBJ1-2, the complete variable domain reads DGGITQSPKYLFRKEGQNVTLSCEQNLNHDAMYWYRQDPGQGLRLIYYSQIVNDFQKGDIAEGYSVSREKKESFPLTVTSAQKNPTAFYLCASSIEQPANYGYTFGSGTRLTVV.

As DNA, the CDR3 is TGTGCCAGCAGCCAAGACCGACGGGTCACAGATACGCAGTATTTT. Its protein product is CASSQDRRVTDTQYF. The chain is built from TRBV4-2 and TRBJ2-3, with D unclear. Germline assignment: CDR1 LGHNA and CDR2 YNFKEQ. V was clipped by 0 bases and J by 2 bases, with 9 bases between them. This CDR3 has 15 amino acids.

The chain couples TRBV7-9 to TRBJ1-1; 7 nucleotides align to TRBD1. Trimming at V came to 5 bases and at J to 5 bases, leaving 8 bases not matched to a gene. Germline values: CDR1 SEHNR, CDR2 FQNEAQ (reference sequence). CDR3 length equals 14 residues. CDR3 loop: CASSVRTGETEAFF. CDR3 sequence (DNA): TGTGCCAGCAGCGTTAGGACAGGAGAGACTGAAGCTTTCTTT.

This clone was seen a handful of times. The J gene is TRBJ1-6, the V gene TRBV3-1 (or the pseudogene TRBV3-2), with a weak D call TRBD1 (6 bases). The V and J ends lost 2 bases and 3 bases respectively, with 14 bases between them. The germline V gene encodes CDR1 LGHDT and CDR2 YNNKEL (reference sequence). The length of the CDR3 is 17 residues. In DNA, the CDR3 is TGTGCCAGCAGCCAATTGACAGGCCGTATCTATAATTCACCCCTCCACTTT. Protein product: CASSQLTGRIYNSPLHF.

The J gene is TRBJ2-3, the V gene TRBV18, with 7 positions matching TRBD2. The CDR3 length is 15 residues. V shed 8 bases, J shed 0 bases, and the junction held 8 bases outside the gene matches. CDR1 is KGHSH, CDR2 LQKENI, per germline. This CDR3 is CASHPSGVSTDTQYF. The CDR3 DNA reads TGTGCCAGCCACCCCAGCGGGGTTAGCACAGATACGCAGTATTTT.

A single count supports this clone. The chain couples TRBV5-1 to TRBJ1-1, with 11 nucleotides matching TRBD1. Germline-derived CDR1 and CDR2 are SGHRS and YFSETQ. V lost 4 bases and J lost 4; bases outside the gene matches: 9. CDR3 size: 16 residues. The CDR3 coding sequence is TGCGCCAGCAGCCCAGGACAGGGGGCGCCGACCACTGAAGCTTTCTTT. It is translated as CASSPGQGAPTTEAFF.

The V call is TRBV11-2, the J call TRBJ1-2; 8 bases are shared with TRBD1. V lost 6 bases to trimming and J lost 2 bases; unmatched junction nucleotides: 8. There are 15 residues in the CDR3. Looked up from germline, CDR1 is SGHAT and CDR2 is FQNNGV. The CDR3 DNA reads as TGTGCCAGCAGGGATACAGGGGGAGGAAACTATGGCTACACCTTC. It specifies CASRDTGGGNYGYTF.

The V gene is TRBV9, the J gene TRBJ2-3, with unresolved D. V shed 8 bases and J shed 0 bases, with 13 bases lying between them. This CDR3 has 14 residues. The germline V gene has CDR1 SGDLS and CDR2 YYNGEE. CDR3 region: CASTVMGSTDTQYF. The CDR3 region has the DNA TGTGCCAGTACCGTTATGGGCAGCACAGATACGCAGTATTTT.

The genes are TRBV25-1 and TRBJ1-5, with D tentatively TRBD1 (6 bases). The CDR3 contains 15 residues. The germline V and J ends were trimmed by 3 bases and 1 base, with 10 bases remaining between them. Germline V gives CDR1 MGHDK, CDR2 SYGVNS. The CDR3 sequence is CASSDVGHSNQPQHF. The CDR3 DNA sequence: TGTGCCAGCAGTGATGTGGGACACAGCAATCAGCCCCAGCATTTT.

The chain is built from TRBV5-1 and TRBJ2-1; TRBD2 aligns across 14 bases. The CDR3 is 15 amino acids. Per the germline V gene, CDR1 is SGHRS and CDR2 is YFSETQ. The V gene end was trimmed by 4 bases and the J gene end by 7 bases; junction bases not matched to a gene: 4. In DNA form, the CDR3 reads TGCGCCAGCAGCCTGGGACTAGCGGGAGTTAATGAGCAGTTCTTC. It translates to CASSLGLAGVNEQFF.

This clone was seen more than once but under ten times. The V and J genes are TRBV5-1 and TRBJ1-2; possible D gene TRBD1, 5 bases. Germline CDR1 reads SGHRS; CDR2 reads YFSETQ. V was clipped by 1 base and J by 2 bases, with 12 bases between them. The CDR3 runs to 15 residues. CDR3 amino acids: CASSLFSQGNYGYTF. The CDR3 DNA is TGCGCCAGCAGCTTGTTTTCCCAGGGCAACTATGGCTACACCTTC.

The chain links TRBV4-2 to TRBJ1-1, with TRBD1 identical over 7 bases. J was trimmed by 7 bases and V by 0 bases; bases with no gene match: 5. The CDR3 length is 14 residues. Germline-derived CDR1 and CDR2 are LGHNA and YNFKEQ. CDR3 amino acids: CASSQDTGDREAFF. As DNA, the CDR3 is TGTGCCAGCAGCCAAGATACAGGGGACCGTGAAGCTTTCTTT.

The rearrangement joins TRBV19 to TRBJ2-7; D possibly corresponds to TRBD1 (6 bases). Germline CDR1 reads LNHDA; CDR2 reads SQIVND (reference sequence). Trimming shortened V by 5 bases and J by 1 base, and 9 bases separated the two germline ends. CDR3 length: 13 amino acids. This CDR3 is CASSVGQSYEQYF. The DNA for the CDR3 is TGTGCCAGTAGTGTAGGACAGTCCTACGAGCAGTACTTC.

V usage is TRBV5-1 and J usage is TRBJ2-3; 8 nucleotides line up with TRBD1. V lost 0 bases to trimming and J lost 0 bases; unmatched junction nucleotides: 6. Germline CDR1 SGHRS, CDR2 YFSETQ. The CDR3 runs 17 residues. The CDR3 region is CASSLDGQGPSTDTQYF. In DNA form, the CDR3 reads TGCGCCAGCAGCTTGGACGGACAGGGCCCTAGCACAGATACGCAGTATTTT. Combining the CDR3 with reference TRBV5-1 and TRBJ2-3 gives the whole variable domain KAGVTQTPRYLIKTRGQQVTLSCSPISGHRSVSWYQQTPGQGLQFLFEYFSETQRNKGNFPGRFSGRQFSNSRSEMNVSTLELGDSALYLCASSLDGQGPSTDTQYFGPGTRLTVL.

The chain joins TRBV19 to TRBJ1-5; D call uncertain. Looked up from germline, CDR1 is LNHDA and CDR2 is SQIVND (reference sequence). CDR3 length: 15 amino acids. V was shortened by 4 bases and J by 6 bases, with 16 bases between the two germline ends. The chain's CDR3 is CASSKTTFSTQPQHF. DNA for the CDR3: TGTGCCAGTAGTAAAACAACGTTCTCCACTCAGCCCCAGCATTTT.

J is TRBJ2-7 and V is TRBV28; 8 bases match TRBD2. The CDR3 loop spans 16 amino acids. V shed 8 bases, J shed 0 bases, and the junction held 12 bases outside the gene matches. The germline V gene has CDR1 MDHEN and CDR2 SYDVKM. This CDR3 is CASSSPGLGFSYEQYF. The CDR3 region has the DNA TGTGCCAGCTCTTCCCCGGGACTAGGGTTCTCCTACGAGCAGTACTTC. Full variable domain (missing parts from reference TRBV28 and TRBJ2-7): DVKVTQSSRYLVKRTGEKVFLECVQDMDHENMFWYRQDPGLGLRLIYFSYDVKMKEKGDIPEGYSVSREKKERFSLILESASTNQTSMYLCASSSPGLGFSYEQYFGPGTRLTVT.

The gene calls are TRBV2 and TRBJ1-4; 11 bases map to TRBD1. Germline V gives CDR1 SNHLY, CDR2 FYNNEI. The CDR3 covers 14 residues. V lost 6 bases to trimming and J lost 10 bases; unmatched junction nucleotides: 7. The CDR3 here is CASSGTGGSGKLFF. CDR3 DNA sequence: TGTGCCAGCAGCGGGACAGGGGGATCGGGAAAACTGTTTTTT.

V usage is TRBV19 and J usage is TRBJ2-7; TRBD2 agrees at 7 bases. The CDR3 contains 13 residues. V shed 4 bases and J 3 bases; nucleotides not matched to a gene: 3. In germline, CDR1 is LNHDA, CDR2 SQIVND (reference sequence). In DNA form, the CDR3 reads TGTGCCAGTAGTACGTGGGAGGGCTACGAGCAGTACTTC. This sequence encodes CASSTWEGYEQYF. The variable domain in full, completed from reference TRBV19 and TRBJ2-7, reads DGGITQSPKYLFRKEGQNVTLSCEQNLNHDAMYWYRQDPGQGLRLIYYSQIVNDFQKGDIAEGYSVSREKKESFPLTVTSAQKNPTAFYLCASSTWEGYEQYFGPGTRLTVT.

The rearrangement links TRBV6-1 to TRBJ2-7, with TRBD2 matching over 8 bases. This CDR3 spans 15 amino acids. The V gene's germline CDR1 is MNHNS and CDR2 SASEGT. The junction had 3 bases not matched to a gene; V was cut back by 2 bases and J by 0 bases. CDR3 loop: CASSETGTSSYEQYF. In DNA form, the CDR3 reads TGTGCCAGCAGTGAAACCGGGACTAGCTCCTACGAGCAGTACTTC.

V gene TRBV19 combines with J gene TRBJ1-6; tentatively, D is TRBD1 (6 bases). In germline, CDR1 is LNHDA, CDR2 SQIVND (reference sequence). The V and J ends lost 4 bases and 9 bases respectively, with 19 bases between them. The length of the CDR3 is 16 residues. The CDR3 nucleotides are TGTGCCAGTAGTACCAACAGGGAGTCGTCATCTTCACCCCTCCACTTT. It codes for CASSTNRESSSSPLHF.